The TCR beta chain under discussion was sequenced for a study of blood T cell repertoires in COVID-19. Methods used by the authors: Reference gene primer amplification in the assay estimated nucleated cell counts. Clones were sequenced by immunoSEQ multiplex PCR, and TCRdb holds only the in-frame ones, with some missing. That table supplies the V and J calls and clone size; D and trimming were determined from the DNA. The sample lists about 300,000 clones; around 89% were seen once. The germline gives CDR1 SGHAT, CDR2 FQNNGV. This CDR3 region has 16 residues. Losses at the gene ends were 5 bases for V and 2 bases for J; bases not matched to a gene: 9.

The receptor was isolated from a man in his forties or fifties with acute or convalescent COVID-19. Sequences were obtained from peripheral blood. V and J are TRBV11-2 and TRBJ2-3; 8 bases fit TRBD2. The CDR3 sequence: CASSPFRGGYTDTQYF. The CDR3 nucleotides read TGTGCCAGCAGCCCCTTCCGGGGGGGATACACAGATACGCAGTATTTT.